This TCR beta chain was observed in a study of control samples from healthy donors and cancer patients. Measured with immunoSEQ multiplex PCR; TCRdb has only the in-frame clones, and not every one. The sample contains about 170,000 clones, 90% to 95% of which appear only once. A word on this clone: This sample also contains other DNA sequences that code for the same CDR3.

The CDR3 is made up of 16 amino acids. Germline V gives CDR1 SGDLS, CDR2 YYNGEE. The germline V and J ends were trimmed by 0 bases and 5 bases, with 16 bases remaining between them. The V gene is TRBV9, the J gene TRBJ2-3; D is perhaps TRBD1 (7 bases). Sequencing was done on a sample of blood. The clonotype was recovered from a woman in her 30s in good health. The DNA for the CDR3 is TGTGCCAGCAGCGTAGCTGGAGGGGGCGCGGGAGATACGCAGTATTTT. Its protein is CASSVAGGGAGDTQYF.